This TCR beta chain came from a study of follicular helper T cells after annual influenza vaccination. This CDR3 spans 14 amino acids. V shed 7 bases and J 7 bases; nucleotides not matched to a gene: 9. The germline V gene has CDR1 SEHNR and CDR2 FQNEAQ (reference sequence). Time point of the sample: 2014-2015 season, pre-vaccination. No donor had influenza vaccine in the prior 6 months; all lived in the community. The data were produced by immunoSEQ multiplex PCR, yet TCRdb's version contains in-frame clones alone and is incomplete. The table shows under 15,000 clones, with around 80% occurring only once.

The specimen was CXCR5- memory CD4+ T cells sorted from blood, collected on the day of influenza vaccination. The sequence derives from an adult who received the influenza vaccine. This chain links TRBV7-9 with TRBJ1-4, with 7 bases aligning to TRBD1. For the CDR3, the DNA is TGTGCCAGCACCGTTCAGGGGGGTGGTGAAAAACTGTTTTTT. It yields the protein CASTVQGGGEKLFF.